A single sample gave rise to the 23 T cell receptor beta chains below, sequenced in a study of yellow fever vaccine responses in identical twins. TCRdb passed the RT-PCR reads through MiXCR, listing each CDR3 protein once. Of about 19,000 distinct CDR3 sequences listed, approximately 60% are singletons. The specimen comprised T cells from blood (PBMCs), unsorted or a sorted subset (not recorded which), sampled before or after yellow fever vaccination (not recorded which). The receptor set was obtained from a young woman who received the yellow fever vaccine.

The V and J genes are TRBV12-3 or TRBV12-4 and TRBJ1-3; D is uncertain. The CDR3 sequence is 12 residues long. Trimming cost V 7 bases and J 4 bases, with 8 bases left between them. The CDR3 spells CASMGGGNTIYF. The CDR3 DNA reads TGTGCCAGCATGGGTGGGGGAAACACCATATATTTT.

The chain joins TRBV11-2 to TRBJ1-2; D is possibly TRBD1 (5 bases). Germline CDR1 is SGHAT and CDR2 is FQNNGV. The V gene lost 5 bases and the J gene lost 8 bases, with 12 bases spanning the gap. The CDR3 extends over 12 amino acids. The CDR3 protein is CASSPGPGGYTF. In nucleotides, the CDR3 is TGTGCCAGCAGCCCGGGACCTGGGGGCTACACCTTC.

This clonotype was recorded once. The chain is built from TRBV5-6 and TRBJ2-2, with D perhaps matching TRBD1 or TRBD2 (5 bases each). The length of the CDR3 is 16 residues. The ends were cut back, 4 bases at V and 5 bases at J, with 18 bases in the middle. From germline, CDR1 is SGHDT and CDR2 YYEEEE. CDR3 in DNA: TGTGCCAGCAGCACCGGGGCCACCTATAAAACCGGGGAGCTGTTTTTT. Its protein is CASSTGATYKTGELFF.

This clonotype was seen just once. J is TRBJ2-5 and V is TRBV29-1; D gene ambiguous. From germline, CDR1 is SQVTM and CDR2 ANQGSEA. V dropped 5 bases and J dropped 5 bases, with 15 bases sitting between them. CDR3 size: 13 residues. This chain's CDR3 is CSVRWTSKETQYF. As DNA, the CDR3 is TGCAGCGTTAGATGGACCTCTAAGGAGACCCAGTACTTC. Variable domain in full (rest from reference TRBV29-1 and TRBJ2-5): SAVISQKPSRDICQRGTSLTIQCQVDSQVTMMFWYRQQPGQSLTLIATANQGSEATYESGFVIDKFPISRPNLTFSTLTVSNMSPEDSSIYLCSVRWTSKETQYFGPGTRLLVL.

The chain uses TRBV6-4 and TRBJ2-3; no clear D gene. The CDR3 totals 14 residues. Trimming removed 2 bases from V and 0 bases from J, with 6 bases in between. In germline, CDR1 is MRHNA, CDR2 SNTAGT. The CDR3 DNA follows: TGTGCCAGCAGTGACAAAGGAAGCACAGATACGCAGTATTTT. This gives the protein CASSDKGSTDTQYF.

This rearrangement joins TRBV10-1 to TRBJ2-7; weak D call: TRBD2 (6 bases). The germline gives CDR1 WNHNN, CDR2 SYGVQD (reference sequence). V gave up 7 bases and J gave up 0 bases, with 16 bases separating them. This CDR3 contains 15 residues. CDR3 sequence: CASTPSAGSSYEQYV. CDR3 nucleotide sequence: TGCGCCAGCACCCCGTCGGCGGGGAGCTCCTACGAGCAGTACGTC.

V usage is TRBV6-2 or TRBV6-3 and J usage is TRBJ2-6; 9 nucleotides match TRBD1. CDR1 MNHEY and CDR2 SVGEGT come from the germline V gene. CDR3 size: 18 residues. V dropped 2 bases and J dropped 3; count of bases not matched to a gene: 8. This CDR3 is CASSYPRTGEGGANVLTF. CDR3 DNA: TGTGCCAGCAGTTACCCCCGGACAGGGGAAGGTGGGGCCAACGTCCTGACTTTC.

CDR3 sequence (DNA): TGTGCCAGCAGGCCCACTAGCGGGAGCTCCTACGAGCAGTACTTC. Amino acids: CASRPTSGSSYEQYF. The V and J genes are TRBV12-3 or TRBV12-4 and TRBJ2-7; TRBD2 matches at 11 bases. The CDR3 sequence is 15 residues long. Germline trimming cut 6 bases from V and 0 bases from J; bases unmatched to any gene: 4.

This clonotype was detected a few times. This sequence joins TRBV24-1 and TRBJ2-1; D is unclear. V lost 9 bases, J lost 2 bases, and 10 bases lay in between. Germline V CDR1 and CDR2: KGHDR, SFDVKD. The CDR3 runs 13 residues. As DNA, the CDR3 is TGTGCCACCGCTGATGGGACCTACAATGAGCAGTTCTTC. It translates to CATADGTYNEQFF.

This clonotype has just a few counts. The V call is TRBV28, the J call TRBJ2-5; tentatively, D is TRBD2 (5 bases). The CDR3 extends over 13 amino acids. In germline, CDR1 is MDHEN, CDR2 SYDVKM. V gave up 2 bases and J gave up 2 bases, with 6 bases separating them. Written as DNA, the CDR3 is TGTGCCAGCAGTTTAGGGAGACAAGAGACCCAGTACTTC. This gives the protein CASSLGRQETQYF.

J is TRBJ2-5 and V is TRBV10-1; D not certain. CDR1 is WNHNN and CDR2 is SYGVQD in the germline V gene (reference sequence). V was cut by 6 bases and J by 0 bases, with 8 bases left in between. This CDR3 spans 13 amino acids. The CDR3 DNA is TGCGCCAGCAGCCGGGCCAACCAAGAGACCCAGTACTTC. As protein: CASSRANQETQYF.

V usage is TRBV7-6 and J usage is TRBJ1-4; maybe TRBD1 (5 bases). Germline loops: CDR1 SGHVS, CDR2 FNYEAQ. The V end was cut by 5 bases, the J end by 7 bases, with 11 bases between. The CDR3 length is 13 residues. The CDR3 bases are TGTGCCAGCAGCCAGGGCGGGGCTGAAAAACTGTTTTTT. Protein product: CASSQGGAEKLFF.

The V and J genes are TRBV19 and TRBJ2-5, with D hard to call. V lost 8 bases and J lost 5, with 21 bases in between. In germline, CDR1 is LNHDA, CDR2 SQIVND (reference sequence). CDR3 size: 15 residues. CDR3 region: CASRSIGQKQETQYF. The CDR3 DNA reads as TGTGCCAGTCGGAGCATCGGGCAAAAACAGGAGACCCAGTACTTC.

The chain recombines TRBV11-1 with TRBJ1-4; possible D gene TRBD1, 5 bases. V was shortened by 2 bases and J by 8 bases, with 18 bases between the two germline ends. Germline V gene lookup returns CDR1 SGHAT and CDR2 FQDESV (reference sequence). CDR3 length: 16 amino acids. The CDR3, as DNA: TGTGCCAGCAGCTTATCATCAGGTCAGGGTCGGGAAAAACTGTTTTTT. The encoded protein is CASSLSSGQGREKLFF.

The rearrangement joins TRBV9 to TRBJ1-1; D is ambiguous. Germline-derived CDR1 and CDR2 are SGDLS and YYNGEE. Deletions cut 0 bases from V and 1 base from J, with 4 bases between. This CDR3 spans 13 amino acids. CDR3 DNA: TGTGCCAGCAGCGTAGTCAGGAACACTGAAGCTTTCTTT. Protein: CASSVVRNTEAFF.

This clonotype was detected once. V and J are TRBV7-9 and TRBJ1-2; weak D call: TRBD1 (5 bases). CDR3 size: 12 residues. V lost 2 bases and J lost 6, with 7 bases in between. Per germline, CDR1 SEHNR and CDR2 FQNEAQ (reference sequence). CDR3 nucleotides: TGTGCCAGCAGCTTAATGGGGGATGGCTACACCTTC. Amino acid sequence: CASSLMGDGYTF.

The V and J genes are TRBV23-1 and TRBJ2-1; the match to TRBD2 covers 8 bases. TRBV23-1 is reported as an ORF; its role is uncertain. J lost 1 base, V lost 0 bases, and 2 bases had no gene match. The CDR3 has 16 amino acids. DNA of the CDR3: TGCGCCAGCAGTCAATCACCTAGCGGGTCCTACAATGAGCAGTTCTTC. Translating it yields CASSQSPSGSYNEQFF.

This clonotype showed up just a few times. This sequence joins TRBV25-1 and TRBJ2-5; the D gene is possibly TRBD1 (5 bases). The CDR3 is 13 residues long. Trimming removed 2 bases at V and 5 bases at J, with 9 bases between. Germline V gene data show CDR1 as MGHDK and CDR2 as SYGVNS. The CDR3 sequence is CASSEGNRETQYF. The DNA of the CDR3 is TGTGCCAGCAGTGAAGGGAACAGGGAGACCCAGTACTTC.

V and J are TRBV18 and TRBJ2-1; 8 nucleotides agree with TRBD2. Germline loops: CDR1 KGHSH, CDR2 LQKENI. J lost 4 bases, V lost 4 bases, and 0 bases had no gene match. This CDR3 spans 13 amino acids. The CDR3 nucleotides are TGTGCCAGCTCACTAGCGGGATACAATGAGCAGTTCTTC. Translating gives CASSLAGYNEQFF.

This clonotype was counted between two and nine times. The DNA of the CDR3 is TGCGCCAGCAGCGTCGGGACAGGGACATTTCGCGGGGAGCTGTTTTTT. This gives the protein CASSVGTGTFRGELFF. The rearrangement links TRBV5-1 to TRBJ2-2; 9 nucleotides agree with TRBD1. CDR1 is SGHRS and CDR2 is YFSETQ in the germline V gene. V was clipped by 4 bases and J by 7 bases; unmatched bases: 11. The CDR3 spans 16 residues.

J is TRBJ1-2 and V is TRBV5-4; D unresolved. With 0 bases removed from V and 8 bases from J, the gap between germline ends came to 8 bases. The CDR3 loop spans 12 amino acids. Germline-derived CDR1 and CDR2 are SGHNT and YYREEE (reference sequence). The CDR3, as DNA: TGTGCCAGCAGCTTGGACCGTGAAGGCTACACCTTC. Amino acid sequence: CASSLDREGYTF.

This clonotype was observed once. The rearrangement links TRBV3-1 to TRBJ1-5, with D uncertain. Germline values: CDR1 LGHDT, CDR2 YNNKEL (reference sequence). The CDR3 is 15 amino acids. Trimming took 1 base from V and 0 from J, leaving 7 bases between them. CDR3 amino acids: CASSQGAVSNQPQHF. The CDR3 nucleotides read TGTGCCAGCAGCCAAGGGGCAGTTAGCAATCAGCCCCAGCATTTT.

This chain joins TRBV11-2 and TRBJ2-2; 8 bases are a match to TRBD1. Germline lookup yields CDR1 SGHAT and CDR2 FQNNGV. This CDR3 is built from 13 residues. The V gene end was trimmed by 5 bases and the J gene end by 9 bases; junction bases not matched to a gene: 5. CDR3 nucleotide sequence: TGTGCCAGCAGCAAAAACAGGGGGTGGGAGCTGTTTTTT. It is translated as CASSKNRGWELFF.